A single sample is the source of the 21 T cell receptor beta chains below, sequenced in a study of CD8+ T cells in alopecia areata. RNA was extracted and reverse transcribed into cDNA as the sequencing template. TCRdb's copy holds only in-frame clones and misses some; the assay was immunoSEQ multiplex PCR. The data contain 180,000 or so clones, roughly 70% of them singletons. Sequences were derived from CD8+ T cells sorted from blood, sampled at week 0. These receptors were obtained from a human donor with alopecia areata.

The chain is built from TRBV5-1 and TRBJ2-7; 9 bases align to TRBD1. The CDR3 has 16 amino acids. The V and J ends lost 5 bases and 1 base, in that order; junction bases with no gene match: 10. CDR1 is SGHRS, CDR2 YFSETQ, per germline. The CDR3 spells CASSHARTGDSYEQYF. CDR3 nucleotide sequence: TGCGCCAGCAGTCACGCCCGGACAGGGGATTCCTACGAGCAGTACTTC.

The chain combines TRBV7-9 with TRBJ2-1, with D unresolved. CDR1 SEHNR and CDR2 FQNEAQ come from the germline V gene (reference sequence). V lost 5 bases, J lost 2 bases, and 16 bases lay in between. There are 16 residues in the CDR3. The DNA for the CDR3 is TGTGCCAGCAGCCCCCCTTTTTCTACCACCTACAATGAGCAGTTCTTC. Its translation is CASSPPFSTTYNEQFF. Combining the CDR3 with reference TRBV7-9 and TRBJ2-1 gives the whole variable domain DTGVSQNPRHKITKRGQNVTFRCDPISEHNRLYWYRQTLGQGPEFLTYFQNEAQLEKSRLLSDRFSAERPKGSFSTLEIQRTEQGDSAMYLCASSPPFSTTYNEQFFGPGTRLTVL.

This clone is a singleton in its sample. The J gene is TRBJ2-1, the V gene TRBV12-5; D not resolved. CDR3 size: 14 residues. CDR1 is LGHNT, CDR2 FRNRAP, per germline. Trimming stripped 1 base from V and 3 bases from J, with 7 bases between. In DNA, the CDR3 is TGTGCTAGTGGTTTGGCCCAGAACTACAATGAGCAGTTCTTC. Translated: CASGLAQNYNEQFF.

The chain couples TRBV9 to TRBJ1-1; D gene unclear. The germline V gene encodes CDR1 SGDLS and CDR2 YYNGEE. The CDR3 has 15 amino acids. V was clipped by 0 bases and J by 4 bases, with 13 bases between them. CDR3 region: CASSVAANGATEAFF. Here the CDR3 DNA reads TGTGCCAGCAGCGTAGCAGCTAACGGAGCCACTGAAGCTTTCTTT.

This clone was counted a few times. The chain uses TRBV11-2 and TRBJ2-7, with unresolved D. CDR1 and CDR2 from the germline V gene are SGHAT and FQNNGV. Trimming shortened V by 6 bases and J by 4 bases, and 19 bases separated the two germline ends. The CDR3 is 15 residues long. DNA of the CDR3: TGTGCCAGCAGGATAGGGCGTCCCCGGATTTACGAGCAGTACTTC. Residues: CASRIGRPRIYEQYF.

This chain uses TRBV7-9 with TRBJ1-2; TRBD1 is a possible D gene (5 bases). The CDR3 runs to 15 residues. Deletions cut 1 base from V and 2 bases from J, with 11 bases between. Germline values: CDR1 SEHNR, CDR2 FQNEAQ (reference sequence). CDR3 sequence reads: CASSLGGLPNYGYTF. As DNA, the CDR3 is TGTGCCAGCAGCTTAGGGGGACTCCCGAACTATGGCTACACCTTC.

CDR3 DNA sequence: TGTGCCAGCAGCTTGGATGGACGTCGGACTGAAGCTTTCTTT. Encoded protein: CASSLDGRRTEAFF. The chain uses TRBV5-6 and TRBJ1-1; D unresolved. CDR1 is SGHDT and CDR2 is YYEEEE in the germline V gene. Trimming cost V 0 bases and J 5 bases, with 11 bases left between them. The CDR3 is made up of 14 amino acids.

This clone occurred once. The CDR3 bases are TGTGCCAGCAGCCACAGGGGCCAGCCCCAGCATTTT. Translating gives CASSHRGQPQHF. The chain recombines TRBV4-2 with TRBJ1-5; tentatively, D is TRBD1 (6 bases). The CDR3 is 12 residues long. Trimming cost V 3 bases and J 7 bases, with 7 bases left between them. Germline values: CDR1 LGHNA, CDR2 YNFKEQ.

The CDR3 sequence: CASSISNEQFF. For the CDR3, the DNA is TGTGCCAGCAGCATAAGCAATGAGCAGTTCTTC. This chain joins TRBV7-6 and TRBJ2-1; D gene uncertain. Looked up from germline, CDR1 is SGHVS and CDR2 is FNYEAQ. The V end was cut by 5 bases, the J end by 6 bases, with 5 bases between. This CDR3 region has 11 residues.

This clone was counted a few times. V gene TRBV4-1 combines with J gene TRBJ2-7; the D is unclear. The CDR3 extends over 15 amino acids. V lost 0 bases and J 0 bases, leaving 9 bases between the germline ends. Per germline, CDR1 MGHRA and CDR2 YSYEKL. The DNA of the CDR3 is TGCGCCAGCAGCCAAGATATAACAGTCTCCTACGAGCAGTACTTC. Its translation: CASSQDITVSYEQYF.

The V and J genes are TRBV30 and TRBJ2-5; perhaps TRBD2 as D (5 bases). Germline V gives CDR1 GTSNPN, CDR2 SVGIG (reference sequence). The CDR3 is 14 residues long. V shed 1 base and J shed 4 bases, with 13 bases lying between them. Written as DNA, the CDR3 is TGTGCCTGGAGTGCGGACTTTGGGCCAGAGACCCAGTACTTC. This codes for CAWSADFGPETQYF.

V is TRBV4-1 and J is TRBJ2-3; 12 bases match TRBD2. CDR1 is MGHRA and CDR2 is YSYEKL in the germline V gene. The CDR3 sequence is 20 residues long. The ends lost 0 bases at V and 0 bases at J; junction bases unmatched: 10. The chain's CDR3 is CASSQDRRLAGAGSTDTQYF. In DNA, the CDR3 is TGCGCCAGCAGCCAAGATCGGCGACTAGCGGGGGCCGGTAGCACAGATACGCAGTATTTT.

The V and J genes are TRBV19 and TRBJ1-6, with D possibly TRBD1 on 5 matching bases. Trimming took off 7 bases at V and 6 bases at J, with 13 bases between the two ends. Germline V gives CDR1 LNHDA, CDR2 SQIVND (reference sequence). The CDR3 runs 14 residues. CDR3: CASNRGVGNSPLHF. Written as DNA, the CDR3 is TGTGCCAGTAATCGAGGGGTGGGTAATTCACCCCTCCACTTT.

The chain couples TRBV5-1 to TRBJ2-5; maybe TRBD2 (5 bases). This CDR3 region has 16 residues. Trimming took off 4 bases at V and 3 bases at J, with 19 bases between the two ends. The germline V gene has CDR1 SGHRS and CDR2 YFSETQ. The CDR3 sequence: CASSPPGSPIEETQYF. The CDR3 nucleotides read TGCGCCAGCAGCCCGCCGGGGAGCCCAATAGAAGAGACCCAGTACTTC.

This rearrangement joins TRBV29-1 to TRBJ2-7; D tentatively fits TRBD1 or TRBD2 (6 bases each). CDR3 size: 16 residues. Trimming took off 6 bases at V and 0 bases at J, with 21 bases between the two ends. Germline V gene lookup returns CDR1 SQVTM and CDR2 ANQGSEA. CDR3 protein: CSVRGHQKTSSYEQYF. The CDR3, as DNA: TGCAGCGTCCGGGGGCATCAGAAGACCAGCTCCTACGAGCAGTACTTC.

This clone was seen only a few times. V and J are TRBV5-1 and TRBJ2-2; 7 bases fit TRBD2. CDR3 length: 13 amino acids. V trimming: 4 bases; J trimming: 10 bases; junction bases outside the gene matches: 7. In germline, CDR1 is SGHRS, CDR2 YFSETQ. The CDR3 DNA reads as TGCGCCAGCAGCGATAGACTAGCTGTGGAGCTGTTTTTT. This sequence encodes CASSDRLAVELFF.

This clone was seen just once. V gene TRBV7-9 combines with J gene TRBJ2-7, with D perhaps matching TRBD1 or TRBD2 (5 bases each). V was cut by 7 bases and J by 6 bases, with 25 bases left in between. The CDR3 loop spans 16 amino acids. CDR1 and CDR2 from the germline V gene are SEHNR and FQNEAQ (reference sequence). The CDR3 coding sequence is TGTGCCAGCACCAACCCCGGGGCCCCTCGGATCGGCGAGCAGTACTTC. This codes for CASTNPGAPRIGEQYF.

The chain uses TRBV5-1 and TRBJ2-4; tentatively, D is TRBD2 (5 bases). The V and J ends lost 1 base and 0 bases respectively, with 17 bases between them. Germline V lookup: CDR1 SGHRS, CDR2 YFSETQ. This CDR3 is built from 18 residues. The chain's CDR3 is CASSLRQTDGLAKNIQYF. The CDR3 nucleotides read TGCGCCAGCAGCTTGAGGCAGACCGACGGACTAGCCAAAAACATTCAGTACTTC.

The chain uses TRBV19 and TRBJ1-5; 7 bases map to TRBD1. The V gene's germline CDR1 is LNHDA and CDR2 SQIVND (reference sequence). The ends lost 6 bases at V and 2 bases at J; junction bases unmatched: 1. The CDR3 consists of 13 residues. CDR3 sequence: CASRDRGNQPQHF. The CDR3 DNA sequence: TGTGCCAGTAGAGACAGGGGCAATCAGCCCCAGCATTTT.

As concerns this clone: The junction departs from the called germline gene at one end, perhaps through a read error. This chain connects TRBV6-5 to TRBJ2-6; a weak D match, TRBD1 (5 bases). Germline V gene sequence: CDR1 MNHEY, CDR2 SVGAGI. This CDR3 contains 15 residues. CDR3 DNA sequence: TGTGCCGGCAGCCCCAGGGACTCTGGGGCCAACGTCCTGACTTTC. Its translation: CAGSPRDSGANVLTF.

The J gene is TRBJ1-4, the V gene TRBV14; 9 positions agree with TRBD1. There are 15 residues in the CDR3. V lost 3 bases to trimming and J lost 10 bases; unmatched junction nucleotides: 9. Germline values: CDR1 SGHDN, CDR2 FVKESK. The CDR3 here is CASSQKGQGVRKLFF. CDR3 bases: TGTGCCAGCAGCCAGAAGGGACAGGGCGTTCGAAAACTGTTTTTT.